This TCR beta chain was identified during a study of early T cells in non-severe SARS-CoV-2 infection. The sample holds a few counts of this clonotype. Attached unique molecular identifiers marked individual cDNA molecules. TCRdb re-called the 5' RACE reads with MiXCR, one entry per CDR3 protein. Of fewer than 100,000 distinct CDR3 sequences in the sample, about 16% were seen once. V dropped 3 bases and J dropped 3 bases, with 12 bases sitting between them. CDR1 is MNHNY, CDR2 SVGAGI, per germline (reference sequence). The CDR3 consists of 14 residues. The TCR originated in an adult who was a healthcare worker with PCR-confirmed SARS-CoV-2 infection or an uninfected control (not recorded which). The chain employs TRBV6-6 and TRBJ2-7; D possibly corresponds to TRBD1 (5 bases). Sequenced input: whole blood. The CDR3 nucleotides read TGTGCCAGCAGTTATATCACAGGCCGCTACGAGCAGTACTTC. Translating it yields CASSYITGRYEQYF.